This T cell receptor (beta chain) derives from a study of T cell responses to AZD1222 COVID-19 vaccine. Overall study results and limits: Researchers took repertoire samples only after the peak T cell response had come. Only a handful of individuals given AZD1222 were seropositive at baseline.

Produced via immunoSEQ multiplex PCR; TCRdb's table is partial and in-frame only. This repertoire shows approximately 150,000 clones, 94% found once; its top ten account for under 6%. About this clone: The target antigen is unknown.

Germline CDR1 reads GTSNPN; CDR2 reads SVGIG (reference sequence). The CDR3 has 14 amino acids. V lost 1 base and J 0 bases, leaving 6 bases between the germline ends. The V call is TRBV30, the J call TRBJ1-4, with D uncertain. The material sequenced was peripheral blood, taken 28 days after the second AZD1222 dose. The receptor was isolated from an adult who received the AZD1222 COVID-19 vaccine. CDR3 sequence: CAWSAGTTNEKLFF. The CDR3 DNA follows: TGTGCCTGGAGTGCGGGGACAACTAATGAAAAACTGTTTTTT.